These 22 T cell receptor beta chains came from one sample sequenced in a study of cytomegalovirus exposure and HLA in healthy donors. The table came from immunoSEQ multiplex PCR; TCRdb's copy has only in-frame clones and leaves some out. The table shows under 150,000 clones, with around four fifths occurring only once. What was sequenced was PBMCs. Receptors were obtained from a young woman in good health and CMV-seronegative.

CDR3 region: CASSIPSRGMETQYF. For the CDR3, the DNA is TGTGCCAGCAGCATACCGTCCCGGGGGATGGAGACCCAGTACTTC. The J gene is TRBJ2-5, the V gene TRBV7-9, with D tentatively TRBD2 (6 bases). Germline-derived CDR1 and CDR2 are SEHNR and FQNEAQ (reference sequence). The V end lost 5 bases, the J end lost 5 bases, and 18 bases lay between the germline ends. The CDR3 covers 15 residues.

The chain couples TRBV7-2 to TRBJ1-2, with 9 bases identical to TRBD1. This CDR3 spans 16 amino acids. CDR1 is SGHTA and CDR2 is FQGNSA in the germline V gene. Germline trimming cut 5 bases from V and 5 bases from J; bases unmatched to any gene: 12. CDR3 DNA: TGTGCCAGCAGCCCCCTCTCGGGACAGGGTAATTATGGCTACACCTTC. Translating it yields CASSPLSGQGNYGYTF.

This clone was observed a few times. Here the CDR3 DNA reads TGTGCCAGCAGTTTACCACAGGGAAGCACTGAAGCTTTCTTT. This sequence encodes CASSLPQGSTEAFF. This sequence joins TRBV28 and TRBJ1-1, with D maybe TRBD1 (6 bases). The germline V gene has CDR1 MDHEN and CDR2 SYDVKM. Trimming took 2 bases from V and 4 from J, leaving 11 bases between them. This CDR3 is built from 14 residues. Using reference TRBV28 and TRBJ1-1 for the parts outside the CDR3, the full variable domain is DVKVTQSSRYLVKRTGEKVFLECVQDMDHENMFWYRQDPGLGLRLIYFSYDVKMKEKGDIPEGYSVSREKKERFSLILESASTNQTSMYLCASSLPQGSTEAFFGQGTRLTVV.

The chain links TRBV6-1 to TRBJ1-6, with D unclear. The CDR3 sequence is 16 residues long. V lost 2 bases to trimming and J lost 3 bases, with 11 bases between them. Germline CDR1 and CDR2: MNHNS and SASEGT. The CDR3: CASSELESIYNSPLHF. The CDR3 DNA follows: TGTGCCAGCAGTGAACTAGAGAGTATCTATAATTCACCCCTCCACTTT.

This chain uses TRBV27 with TRBJ2-3, with 10 bases lining up with TRBD2. Germline V CDR1 and CDR2: MNHEY, SMNVEV (reference sequence). The CDR3 has 17 residues. With V trimmed by 6 bases and J by 0 bases, 9 bases remained unmatched. The CDR3 protein is CASSRKGAGGSTDTQYF. The CDR3, as DNA: TGTGCCAGCAGCCGTAAAGGAGCGGGGGGGAGCACAGATACGCAGTATTTT.

This rearrangement joins TRBV2 to TRBJ2-3, with 7 bases matching TRBD2. The length of the CDR3 is 16 residues. CDR1 is SNHLY, CDR2 FYNNEI, per germline. J was trimmed by 2 bases and V by 6 bases; bases with no gene match: 11. The CDR3 nucleotides read TGTGCCAGCAGAGCAACGGGACTACGAAACACAGATACGCAGTATTTT. Residues: CASRATGLRNTDTQYF.

This clone occurred once. The chain is built from TRBV18 and TRBJ1-5, with D possibly matching TRBD1 (5 bases). The germline V and J ends were trimmed by 5 bases and 5 bases, with 13 bases remaining between them. Germline CDR1 reads KGHSH; CDR2 reads LQKENI. CDR3 length equals 14 residues. CDR3 DNA: TGTGCCAGCTCATCCCAAGGAGGGGATCAGCCCCAGCATTTT. It codes for CASSSQGGDQPQHF.

CDR3 coding DNA: TGTGCCAGCAGTCAGGGGTATAGCAATCAGCCCCAGCATTTT. This gives the protein CASSQGYSNQPQHF. The V gene is TRBV6-5, the J gene TRBJ1-5, with D maybe TRBD1 (6 bases). The CDR3 loop spans 14 amino acids. Germline V lookup: CDR1 MNHEY, CDR2 SVGAGI. Trimming removed 5 bases at V and 0 bases at J, with 8 bases between.

The genes are TRBV28 and TRBJ2-1; perhaps TRBD2 as D (5 bases). Trimming removed 1 base from V and 7 bases from J, with 14 bases in between. Germline CDR1 is MDHEN and CDR2 is SYDVKM. The CDR3 runs to 15 residues. Here the CDR3 reads CASSLLSGIDNEQFF. DNA of the CDR3: TGTGCCAGCAGTTTATTATCGGGGATTGATAATGAGCAGTTCTTC.

A remark on this clone: The identical CDR3 is also encoded by other nucleotide sequences in the sample. The CDR3 protein is CASSYRGYGYTF. DNA of the CDR3: TGTGCCAGCAGCTACAGGGGGTATGGCTACACCTTC. The chain employs TRBV6-6 and TRBJ1-2; 8 bases fit TRBD1. The V gene end was trimmed by 6 bases and the J gene end by 5 bases; junction bases not matched to a gene: 2. This CDR3 has 12 amino acids. CDR1 is MNHNY and CDR2 is SVGAGI in the germline V gene (reference sequence).

The genes are TRBV5-1 and TRBJ2-2, with TRBD1 matching over 9 bases. The CDR3 extends over 14 amino acids. V dropped 6 bases and J dropped 3; count of bases not matched to a gene: 3. Germline loops: CDR1 SGHRS, CDR2 YFSETQ. In DNA, the CDR3 is TGCGCCAGCACGAGGACAGGGGACACCGGGGAGCTGTTTTTT. This gives the protein CASTRTGDTGELFF.

The chain has TRBV9 and TRBJ2-3; the D is unclear. Looked up from germline, CDR1 is SGDLS and CDR2 is YYNGEE. V was pared by 0 bases and J by 6 bases, with 14 bases between. CDR3 length: 15 residues. Here the CDR3 reads CASSVASPMFDTQYF. In DNA form, the CDR3 reads TGTGCCAGCAGCGTAGCTTCCCCTATGTTCGATACGCAGTATTTT.

The chain links TRBV15 to TRBJ1-1; 7 positions agree with TRBD1. Germline CDR1 is LNHNV and CDR2 is YYDKDF (reference sequence). The CDR3 is 15 residues long. Trimming took 3 bases from V and 0 from J; bases not matched to a gene: 4. In DNA, the CDR3 is TGTGCCACCAGCAGGACAGGGCGAATGAACACTGAAGCTTTCTTT. This encodes CATSRTGRMNTEAFF.

The J gene is TRBJ1-5, the V gene TRBV11-1; D is unresolved. There are 12 residues in the CDR3. In germline, CDR1 is SGHAT, CDR2 FQDESV (reference sequence). The V end lost 5 bases, the J end lost 7 bases, and 9 bases lay between the germline ends. The CDR3: CASSTAGQPQHF. The CDR3 nucleotides read TGTGCCAGCAGCACAGCCGGCCAGCCCCAGCATTTT.

V is TRBV6-1 and J is TRBJ2-7; D call uncertain. The CDR3 length is 15 residues. Per the germline V gene, CDR1 is MNHNS and CDR2 is SASEGT. V was shortened by 6 bases and J by 2 bases, with 17 bases between the two germline ends. CDR3 nucleotide sequence: TGTGCCAGCAGGTACACGTCAGGCAGAACCTACGAGCAGTACTTC. It is translated as CASRYTSGRTYEQYF.

The chain uses TRBV4-2 and TRBJ1-2; D may be TRBD1 (5 bases). The V end lost 4 bases, the J end lost 2 bases, and 14 bases lay between the germline ends. Germline V lookup: CDR1 LGHNA, CDR2 YNFKEQ. The CDR3 runs to 15 residues. This chain's CDR3 is CASSLDPGGNYGYTF. CDR3 bases: TGTGCCAGCAGCCTCGACCCGGGGGGGAACTATGGCTACACCTTC.

The genes are TRBV25-1 and TRBJ2-7, with 14 bases matching TRBD2. With V trimmed by 5 bases and J by 0 bases, 6 bases remained unmatched. Looked up from germline, CDR1 is MGHDK and CDR2 is SYGVNS. The length of the CDR3 is 17 residues. CDR3 sequence: CASSTTSGGESSYEQYF. DNA for the CDR3: TGTGCCAGCAGTACGACTAGCGGGGGGGAAAGCTCCTACGAGCAGTACTTC.

This clone was seen a few times. This chain connects TRBV4-2 to TRBJ2-3, with 7 nucleotides matching TRBD1. This CDR3 has 17 residues. Trimming cost V 0 bases and J 6 bases; bases outside gene matches: 12. The germline V gene has CDR1 LGHNA and CDR2 YNFKEQ. The CDR3 reads CASSQDLGTDPADTQYF. The CDR3 nucleotides read TGTGCCAGCAGCCAAGATCTTGGGACAGATCCTGCGGATACGCAGTATTTT.

This chain links TRBV18 with TRBJ2-5; D perhaps matches TRBD2 (5 bases). Trimming left V 1 base short and J 2 bases short, with 8 bases between. Germline CDR1 and CDR2: KGHSH and LQKENI. The CDR3 length is 14 residues. The chain's CDR3 is CASSPLEVQETQYF. The CDR3 region has the DNA TGTGCCAGCTCACCACTGGAGGTACAAGAGACCCAGTACTTC.

CDR3 amino acids: CASSPRLGMENYEQYF. DNA of the CDR3: TGTGCCAGCAGCCCGCGACTCGGTATGGAAAACTACGAGCAGTACTTC. The chain is built from TRBV7-6 and TRBJ2-7, with D uncertain. This CDR3 comprises 16 residues. Germline V gene lookup returns CDR1 SGHVS and CDR2 FNYEAQ. V gave up 5 bases and J gave up 3 bases, with 20 bases separating them.

This chain uses TRBV14 with TRBJ2-1; 7 bases map to TRBD2. J gave up 5 bases and V 1 base, and 11 bases lay outside the gene matches. The CDR3 loop spans 17 amino acids. The germline CDR1 and CDR2 sequences are SGHDN and FVKESK. CDR3 loop: CASSQGAGRVNNNEQFF. The CDR3 DNA is TGTGCCAGCAGCCAAGGAGCGGGGCGGGTCAATAACAATGAGCAGTTCTTC.

This clone showed up just a few times. This sequence joins TRBV4-2 and TRBJ1-2; D unclear. CDR1 and CDR2 from the germline V gene are LGHNA and YNFKEQ. The CDR3 length is 14 residues. Trimming pared 1 base from V and 1 base from J, leaving 7 bases between. CDR3 nucleotide sequence: TGTGCCAGCAGCCAAGTCTCCAGTAACTATGGCTACACCTTC. Translating it yields CASSQVSSNYGYTF.